Sequencing of this TCR beta chain was carried out in a study of cytomegalovirus exposure and HLA in healthy donors (dated by TCRdb to about 2017). For context, the study as a whole: An earlier analysis of roughly 500 of the donors reported about 280 Gb of sequence data and 117 million unique TCR beta sequences obtained from roughly 180 million T cells. A later genetic analysis took genome-wide SNP genotypes for 398 of the 666 donors and used that subset as a discovery cohort. The aim of the study was to test whether cataloging public T cell receptors could identify signatures of past pathogen exposure. To predict cytomegalovirus infection status, the study combined high-throughput TCR immunosequencing, statistical association of individual TCRs with disease status, and machine learning. All discovery cohort repertoires had been generated on a single sequencing platform. Among 398 genotyped donors of the cohort, an average of around 240,000 unique TCR beta nucleotide sequences were sequenced per donor, roughly 20% of them non-productive. The number of donors typed differed by locus, with about 629-630 for A, B, C, DRB1 and DQB1, about 500 for DQA1, nearly 610 for DPA1, and 450 to 480 for DPB1. In a later analysis, previously published TCR beta repertoires from about 640 donors were re-analyzed and high-resolution HLA genotyping was added so that TCR occurrence patterns could be studied. The T cell repertoires of around 730 subjects were profiled by immunosequencing and related to cytomegalovirus serostatus. Rather than drawing on any new phenotypic data, the later analysis identified candidate immune exposures from TCR beta sequences and the way those sequences occurred across donors. To decide whether each TCR beta V gene segment behaved as functional or pseudogenic, an earlier analysis of over 500 of the donors relied on high-throughput TCR beta sequencing. The genetic ancestry cluster associated with self-reported Caucasian donors included about 84% of the roughly 400 genotyped donors. Four or five DR-DQ haplotypes were treated as single units for association and clustering because of strong linkage in the cohort. A separate validation cohort of about 110 different subjects was used in addition to the roughly 720-subject first cohort. An early release covering roughly 600 HLA-typed donors comprised approximately 290 gigabases of sequencing data and roughly 85 million unique TCR sequences. Donor age, sex, ethnicity and CMV serostatus were compiled together with the repertoire data. Class I and class II HLA loci were covered by the typing at four-digit resolution.

CDR1 and CDR2 are drawn from the germline V gene (reference sequence): SGHNT, YYREEE. The trim is 0 bases for V and 0 bases for J, with a gap of 3 bases between the germline ends. The CDR3 covers 13 residues, taking in both the cysteine and the phenylalanine. Only CDR3 DNA remains: 39 bases, in frame from the first base. Libraries were built with the immunoSEQ multiplex PCR assay. For the multiplex PCR, a mixture combining 60 forward primers for TCR Vbeta segments and 13 reverse primers for TCR Jbeta segments was used. A multiplex PCR assay on genomic DNA amplified the CDR3 region of rearranged TCR beta genes. Amplified TCR beta libraries were sequenced as 87-base-pair reads on the Illumina HiSeq System. In the paper's pipeline: In a later analysis, tens of millions of unique TCR beta chains were counted across the 650 to 750 repertoires, and roughly 9.9 million of these chains were shared by at least two donors. A nearest-neighbor algorithm error-corrected the raw reads and collapsed the reads into unique sequences, merging closely related sequences to remove PCR and sequencing errors. V, D and J gene segments were assigned by aligning CDR3 sequences to IMGT reference sequences. For a sequence to be retained, a match of at least six nucleotides was required to both a V gene segment and a J gene segment. A rearrangement counted as productive if the CDR3 had no stop codons and remained in frame with V and J, and every other rearrangement counted as non-productive. CDR3 was defined according to IMGT convention as the region running from the second conserved V-encoded cysteine to the conserved J-encoded phenylalanine. The earlier analysis of about 620 of the donors excluded sequences that lacked an unambiguous match to a single V gene segment. In an earlier analysis of approximately 590 of the donors, V segments were called functional above 56.7% productive rearrangements and were called segregating when the between-donor standard deviation exceeded 5%. A statistical classification framework was developed to diagnose cytomegalovirus status using the catalog of TCR beta chain sequences. A later analysis assigned V and J genes by comparing TCR nucleotide sequences with IMGT/GENE-DB human TR gene sequences. The TCRdist pipeline was used in a later analysis to assign CDR3 sequences and most-parsimonious VDJ recombination scenarios. A later analysis defined each TCR beta chain by its CDR3 amino acid sequence plus V-gene family, and excluded reads lacking a unique V-gene family. In a later analysis, fewer than 650 highly shared, low-generation-probability nucleotide sequences were removed to address suspected cross-contamination and a sequencing artifact. For each public chain, a later analysis derived a clonal expansion index from normalized ranks of inferred template counts within each repertoire. A later analysis computed generation probabilities with a VDJ recombination model fitted to out-of-frame rearrangements, and checked the results against IGoR. Hypergeometric tests were used in a later analysis to score TCR-TCR, TCR-HLA and TCR-CMV co-occurrence, with a repertoire-size bias correction applied to the TCR pairs. False discovery rates were estimated in a later analysis by permuting HLA or CMV assignments 20 times. A later analysis grouped co-occurring TCRs with DBSCAN, adding TCRdist sequence similarity when clustering within HLA-allele-positive subsets. Repertoires with fewer than 30,000 or more than 120,000 public chains were left out of co-occurrence clustering, as were five repertoires with anomalous nucleotide sharing. Imported from immuneACCESS, the table was reduced by TCRdb to in-frame sequences with V and J called. These copies leave out some clones; in studies compared against another copy, an unresolved V gene accounts for under half, and the cause of the remainder is not known. V, J and clone size derive from that table, while D and trimming were established from the DNA sequence. This sample comprises 150,000 to 200,000 clones, roughly 86% of them detected only once. Together, the top ten hold 4.8% of the sample.

The cohort was made up of approximately 670 healthy bone marrow donors. All cohort members were sampled while nominally healthy, although unrecorded immune exposures were likely present. The donor tested CMV seropositive and was one of the 289 seropositive cohort members. Each donor provided a peripheral blood sample, and peripheral blood mononuclear cells were used for TCR beta sequencing. Genomic DNA extraction from the blood cell samples was performed with the Qiagen DNeasy Blood Extraction Kit. The paper's findings and limits, for the study overall: Broadly in line with IMGT annotations, most TCR beta V segments showed up in productive rearrangements about 87% or about 30% of the time in an earlier analysis of around 550 of the donors. The classifier was reported to diagnose cytomegalovirus status with high specificity and sensitivity in both the original cohort and the validation cohort. V-gene and J-gene trimming of TCR beta chains was associated with a missense DCLRE1C variant in a later genetic analysis, and the association was replicated in an independent cohort. The only immune exposure information available for the cohort was CMV serostatus. According to a later analysis, most CMV-associated TCR beta chains appeared to be HLA-restricted, and the HLA associations seemed to be driven largely by CMV exposure. The cohort was sequenced for TCR beta chains only, and without alpha or paired-chain data the features that could be detected were limited. The 87-base-pair reads could not distinguish some IMGT-functional V segments, including TRBV6-2 and TRBV6-3, so those segments were excluded. A later analysis found that HLA-associated TCR beta chains were more clonally expanded and had lower generation probabilities than equally common non-associated chains. In a later analysis, some 18,000 TCR beta sequences were associated with specific HLA alleles at a false discovery rate of 0.05. According to a later genetic analysis, donors in an Asian-associated ancestry cluster had fewer N-insertions in productive TCRs than the roughly 700-donor mean. According to a later analysis, parvovirus B19, influenza, CMV and Epstein-Barr virus appeared linked to several top co-occurrence clusters. In the study, 150 to 200 TCR beta chains were listed as associated with cytomegalovirus. A cluster of highly shared sequence variants was judged likely to be a technical artifact of the sequencing pipeline. Assigning TCR associations to individual alleles was difficult when HLA alleles, especially DR and DQ, strongly co-occurred. The authors suggested that the approach could potentially be extended to other disease states and immunological phenotypes. Because counts were too low, under 20 rarely observed V segments, including chromosome 9 orphons, were left out of the earlier analysis of about 500 of the donors. Across donors, most TCR sequences were observed very rarely, whereas some public TCRs were present in many individuals. A few of the identified cytomegalovirus-associated TCR beta chains were confirmed in vitro to be specific for cytomegalovirus antigens. A later analysis found that TCR association rates varied across HLA loci, with DRB1 alleles showing the most associated TCRs and HLA-C alleles the fewest. Linkage disequilibrium might explain the correlated functional status among segregating V segments, but an unknown experimental factor could not be excluded. A further reported finding was that TCR beta sequences accurately predicted the HLA-A and HLA-B alleles for most subjects in the first cohort. Presence/absence analyses assumed roughly uniform sequencing depth across donors, an assumption that may not hold. Because HLA typing was unavailable for some donors at each locus, only the typed subset was used in association tests.

This clone appeared a single time. It has no known antigen specificity. Base qualities are not at hand, and no much larger clone is one base apart. This receptor chain uses TRBV5-4 and TRBJ1-1, with the identity of the D gene unclear. The clonotype comes from a girl between 5 and 17 years old in good health and CMV-seropositive. What was sequenced was PBMCs. The CDR3 loop reads CASSLDMNTEAFF. DNA sequence: TGTGCCAGCAGCTTGGATATGAACACTGAAGCTTTCTTT. Joined to the reference TRBV5-4 and TRBJ1-1 proteins, this CDR3 gives the full variable domain: ETGVTQSPTHLIKTRGQQVTLRCSSQSGHNTVSWYQQALGQGPQFIFQYYREEENGRGNFPPRFSGLQFPNYSSELNVNALELDDSALYLCASSLDMNTEAFFGQGTRLTVV.